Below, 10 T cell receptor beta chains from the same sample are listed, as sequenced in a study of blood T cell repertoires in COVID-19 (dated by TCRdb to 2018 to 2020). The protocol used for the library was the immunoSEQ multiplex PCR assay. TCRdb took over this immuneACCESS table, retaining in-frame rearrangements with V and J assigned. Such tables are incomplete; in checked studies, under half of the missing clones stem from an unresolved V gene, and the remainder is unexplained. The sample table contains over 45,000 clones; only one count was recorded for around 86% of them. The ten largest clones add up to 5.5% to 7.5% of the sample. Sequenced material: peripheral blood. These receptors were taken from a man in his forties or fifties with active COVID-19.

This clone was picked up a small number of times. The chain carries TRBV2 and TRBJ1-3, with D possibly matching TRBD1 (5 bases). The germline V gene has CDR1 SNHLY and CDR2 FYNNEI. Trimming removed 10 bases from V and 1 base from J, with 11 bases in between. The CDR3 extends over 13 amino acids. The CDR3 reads CATRGDSGNTIYF. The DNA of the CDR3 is TGTGCCACTCGGGGGGATTCTGGAAACACCATATATTTT.

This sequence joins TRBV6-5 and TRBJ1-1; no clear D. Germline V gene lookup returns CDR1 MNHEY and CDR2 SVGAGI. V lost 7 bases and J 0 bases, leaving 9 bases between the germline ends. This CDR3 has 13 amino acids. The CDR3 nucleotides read TGTGCCAGCACGGGTGGTATGAACACTGAAGCTTTCTTT. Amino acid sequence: CASTGGMNTEAFF.

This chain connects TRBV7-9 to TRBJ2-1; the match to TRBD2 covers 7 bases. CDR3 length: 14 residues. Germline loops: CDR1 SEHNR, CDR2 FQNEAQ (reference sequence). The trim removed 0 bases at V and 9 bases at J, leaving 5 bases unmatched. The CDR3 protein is CASSLAGGTGEQFF. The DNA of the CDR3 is TGTGCCAGCAGCTTAGCCGGGGGGACGGGTGAGCAGTTCTTC.

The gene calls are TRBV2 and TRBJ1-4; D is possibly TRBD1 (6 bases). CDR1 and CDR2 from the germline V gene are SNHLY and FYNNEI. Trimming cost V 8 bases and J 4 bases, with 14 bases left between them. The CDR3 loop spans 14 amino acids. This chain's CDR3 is CASREGVRNEKLFF. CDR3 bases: TGTGCCAGCCGGGAGGGGGTCCGTAATGAAAAACTGTTTTTT.

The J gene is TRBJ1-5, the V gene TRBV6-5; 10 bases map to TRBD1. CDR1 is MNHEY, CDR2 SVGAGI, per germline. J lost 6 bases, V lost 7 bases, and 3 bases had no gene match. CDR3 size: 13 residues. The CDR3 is CASTRQGAQPQHF. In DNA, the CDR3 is TGTGCCAGCACCCGACAGGGGGCTCAGCCCCAGCATTTT.

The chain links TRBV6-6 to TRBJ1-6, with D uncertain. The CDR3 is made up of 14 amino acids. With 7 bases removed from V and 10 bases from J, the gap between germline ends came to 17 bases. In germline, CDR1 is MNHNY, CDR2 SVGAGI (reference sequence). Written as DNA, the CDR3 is TGTGCCAGCATGGTCGGCCCGTCGGGGTCACCCCTCCACTTT. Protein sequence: CASMVGPSGSPLHF.

The CDR3 spells CSARVAGYNEQFF. CDR3 DNA: TGCAGCGCAAGGGTAGCGGGGTACAATGAGCAGTTCTTC. The J gene is TRBJ2-1, the V gene TRBV29-1; 8 positions match TRBD2. The CDR3 spans 13 residues. Losses at the gene ends were 7 bases for V and 4 bases for J; bases not matched to a gene: 6. Germline lookup yields CDR1 SQVTM and CDR2 ANQGSEA.

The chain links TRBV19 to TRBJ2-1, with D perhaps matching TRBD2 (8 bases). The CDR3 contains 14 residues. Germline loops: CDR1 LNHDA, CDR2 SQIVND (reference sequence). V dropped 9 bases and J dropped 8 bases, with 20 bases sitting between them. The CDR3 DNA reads TGTGCCAGCAGGGGGTGGCTAGCGGGTGATGAGCAGTTCTTC. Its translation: CASRGWLAGDEQFF.

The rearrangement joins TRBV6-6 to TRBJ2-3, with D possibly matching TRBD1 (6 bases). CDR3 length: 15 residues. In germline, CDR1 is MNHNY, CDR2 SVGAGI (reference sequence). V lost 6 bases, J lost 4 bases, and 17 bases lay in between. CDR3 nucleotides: TGTGCCAGCAGCTCTAACAGGGACAAACCAGATACGCAGTATTTT. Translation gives CASSSNRDKPDTQYF.

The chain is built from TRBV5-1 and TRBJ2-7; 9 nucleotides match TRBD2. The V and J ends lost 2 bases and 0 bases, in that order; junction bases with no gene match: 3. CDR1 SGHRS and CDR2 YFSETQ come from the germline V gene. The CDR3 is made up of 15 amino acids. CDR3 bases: TGCGCCAGCAGCTTCCTAGCGGGGAGCTCCTACGAGCAGTACTTC. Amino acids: CASSFLAGSSYEQYF. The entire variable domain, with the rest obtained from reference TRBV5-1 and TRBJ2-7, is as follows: KAGVTQTPRYLIKTRGQQVTLSCSPISGHRSVSWYQQTPGQGLQFLFEYFSETQRNKGNFPGRFSGRQFSNSRSEMNVSTLELGDSALYLCASSFLAGSSYEQYFGPGTRLTVT.